A selection of T cell receptor beta chains follows, all from one sample in a study of shared clonotypes between healthy human individuals. The method was immunoSEQ multiplex PCR; TCRdb's version includes in-frame clones alone and lacks a portion of them. The sample consists of some 2,000,000 clones, under 97% of them appearing once. Material: naive CD4+ T cells sorted from blood. All receptors come from a young man in good health. CDR3s include the opening cysteine and the closing phenylalanine or tryptophan. The D gene is left open where the match is weak. Size is stated for part of the rows, as once, few or many counts, or as a class when the clone is expanded.

d_call: -; j_call: TRBJ1-4; cdr3_length: 17; v_call: TRBV7-6; clone_size: -; cdr3_nt: TGTGCCAGCAGCTTATCCATAGGAGGATCAACTAATGAAAAACTGTTTTTT; cdr3_aa: CASSLSIGGSTNEKLFF
d_call: -; j_call: TRBJ1-6; cdr3_length: 12; v_call: TRBV7-2; clone_size: -; cdr3_nt: TGTGCCAGCGCCCACCAAAGTCAGCCCCTCCACTTT; cdr3_aa: CASAHQSQPLHF
d_call: -; j_call: TRBJ2-1; cdr3_length: 14; v_call: TRBV11-2; clone_size: once; cdr3_nt: TGTGCCAGCAGCTTAGGAGACTTGTACAATGAGCAGTTCTTC; cdr3_aa: CASSLGDLYNEQFF
d_call: -; j_call: TRBJ2-7; cdr3_length: 13; v_call: TRBV6-1; clone_size: -; cdr3_nt: TGTGCCAGCAGGATGACAGTCTCCTACGAGCAGTACTTC; cdr3_aa: CASRMTVSYEQYF
d_call: -; j_call: TRBJ2-7; cdr3_length: 14; v_call: TRBV5-1; clone_size: -; cdr3_nt: TGCGCCAGCAGCCCAATGGACAGAGCCTACGAGCAGTACTTC; cdr3_aa: CASSPMDRAYEQYF
d_call: -; j_call: TRBJ1-2; cdr3_length: 15; v_call: TRBV11-2; clone_size: -; cdr3_nt: TGTGCCAGCAGCTTAGGGGGGGCGCAGTTTGATGGCTACACCTTC; cdr3_aa: CASSLGGAQFDGYTF
d_call: -; j_call: TRBJ1-5; cdr3_length: 15; v_call: TRBV19; clone_size: -; cdr3_nt: TGTGCCAGTAGCCCCTCTGGGGATAGCAATCAGCCCCAGCATTTT; cdr3_aa: CASSPSGDSNQPQHF
d_call: -; j_call: TRBJ1-5; cdr3_length: 17; v_call: TRBV28; clone_size: -; cdr3_nt: TGTGCCAGCAGTTTTGGCTTCGGGGGATATAGCAATCAGCCCCAGCATTTT; cdr3_aa: CASSFGFGGYSNQPQHF
d_call: -; j_call: TRBJ2-1; cdr3_length: 15; v_call: TRBV7-9; clone_size: -; cdr3_nt: TGTGCCAGCAGCTTAGCGGCGGTCTCCTACAATGAGCAGTTCTTC; cdr3_aa: CASSLAAVSYNEQFF
d_call: -; j_call: TRBJ1-2; cdr3_length: 11; v_call: TRBV6-5; clone_size: -; cdr3_nt: TGTGCCAGCAGTTCAGGACCGCACTACACCTTC; cdr3_aa: CASSSGPHYTF
d_call: -; j_call: TRBJ2-3; cdr3_length: 16; v_call: TRBV28; clone_size: -; cdr3_nt: TGTGCCAGCAGTCCCAGTCGGCGGGGTAGCACAGATACGCAGTATTTT; cdr3_aa: CASSPSRRGSTDTQYF
d_call: -; j_call: TRBJ1-1; cdr3_length: 13; v_call: TRBV30; clone_size: -; cdr3_nt: TGTGCCTGGAGTGTTATTGGGAACACTGAAGCTTTCTTT; cdr3_aa: CAWSVIGNTEAFF
d_call: -; j_call: TRBJ2-7; cdr3_length: 13; v_call: TRBV6-6; clone_size: -; cdr3_nt: TGTGCCAGCAGTTACTCGACCATCGACGAGCAGTACTTC; cdr3_aa: CASSYSTIDEQYF
d_call: -; j_call: TRBJ1-6; cdr3_length: 14; v_call: TRBV6-5; clone_size: -; cdr3_nt: TGTGCCAGCAGTCAGGGGTATCCTGATTCACCCCTCCACTTT; cdr3_aa: CASSQGYPDSPLHF
d_call: -; j_call: TRBJ2-2; cdr3_length: 11; v_call: TRBV25-1; clone_size: -; cdr3_nt: TGTGCCAGCACTAGATCCGGGGAGCTGTTTTTT; cdr3_aa: CASTRSGELFF
d_call: -; j_call: TRBJ1-1; cdr3_length: 15; v_call: TRBV7-6; clone_size: -; cdr3_nt: TGTGCCAGCAGCTTAGCGGGTCAGTCGAACACTGAAGCTTTCTTT; cdr3_aa: CASSLAGQSNTEAFF
d_call: -; j_call: TRBJ1-1; cdr3_length: 14; v_call: TRBV6-5; clone_size: -; cdr3_nt: TGTGCCAGCAGTTACGGGGTCATGAACACTGAAGCTTTCTTT; cdr3_aa: CASSYGVMNTEAFF
d_call: TRBD2; j_call: TRBJ2-2; cdr3_length: 19; v_call: TRBV4-1; clone_size: -; cdr3_nt: TGCGCCAGCAGCCAACGGGCTAGCGGGGGCGTTAGTAACACCGGGGAGCTGTTTTTT; cdr3_aa: CASSQRASGGVSNTGELFF
d_call: -; j_call: TRBJ1-4; cdr3_length: 14; v_call: TRBV27; clone_size: -; cdr3_nt: TGTGCCAGCAGTTCAACGTTGGGGGATGAAAAACTGTTTTTT; cdr3_aa: CASSSTLGDEKLFF
d_call: TRBD1; j_call: TRBJ1-1; cdr3_length: 16; v_call: TRBV10-3; clone_size: -; cdr3_nt: TGTGCCATCAGTGAGTCCTCTTGGGACAGGTTTTCTGAAGCTTTCTTT; cdr3_aa: CAISESSWDRFSEAFF
d_call: TRBD2; j_call: TRBJ2-3; cdr3_length: 18; v_call: TRBV4-2; clone_size: -; cdr3_nt: TGTGCCAGCAGCCAAGCCTTCTCTAGCGGGGGGGGAACAGATACGCAGTATTTT; cdr3_aa: CASSQAFSSGGGTDTQYF
d_call: -; j_call: TRBJ1-5; cdr3_length: 15; v_call: TRBV6-1; clone_size: -; cdr3_nt: TGTGCCAGCAGTGTTGGGCAGGGTAGCAATCAGCCCCAGCATTTT; cdr3_aa: CASSVGQGSNQPQHF
d_call: TRBD1; j_call: TRBJ1-5; cdr3_length: 16; v_call: TRBV4-1; clone_size: once; cdr3_nt: TGCGCCAGCAGCCACCCCGACAGGGGATCGAATCAGCCCCAGCATTTT; cdr3_aa: CASSHPDRGSNQPQHF
d_call: -; j_call: TRBJ1-1; cdr3_length: 13; v_call: TRBV18; clone_size: -; cdr3_nt: TGTGCCAGCTCACCACCGGGCGGAACTGAAGCTTTCTTT; cdr3_aa: CASSPPGGTEAFF
d_call: -; j_call: TRBJ2-5; cdr3_length: 15; v_call: TRBV5-1; clone_size: -; cdr3_nt: TGCGCCAGCAGCTTGGGTTCTGTACCCGATGGGACCCAGTACTTC; cdr3_aa: CASSLGSVPDGTQYF
d_call: -; j_call: TRBJ2-3; cdr3_length: 13; v_call: TRBV25-1; clone_size: -; cdr3_nt: TGTGCCAGCAGTGAATACGGGGCAGATACGCAGTATTTT; cdr3_aa: CASSEYGADTQYF
d_call: TRBD2; j_call: TRBJ2-1; cdr3_length: 18; v_call: TRBV7-8; clone_size: -; cdr3_nt: TGTGCCAGCAGCTTAAGCCGTAGCGGGATGAAATCCTACAATGAGCAGTTCTTC; cdr3_aa: CASSLSRSGMKSYNEQFF
d_call: -; j_call: TRBJ2-1; cdr3_length: 11; v_call: TRBV11-2; clone_size: -; cdr3_nt: TGTGCCAGCAGCTTAGTGTACGTTCAGTTCTTC; cdr3_aa: CASSLVYVQFF
d_call: -; j_call: TRBJ1-2; cdr3_length: 11; v_call: TRBV20-1; clone_size: -; cdr3_nt: TGCAGTGCTAGAGAGGGAACGAGCTACACCTTC; cdr3_aa: CSAREGTSYTF
d_call: -; j_call: TRBJ1-5; cdr3_length: 15; v_call: TRBV19; clone_size: -; cdr3_nt: TGTGCCAGTAGTATCGGGGTTCTAGATCGTCAGCCCCAGCATTTT; cdr3_aa: CASSIGVLDRQPQHF
d_call: -; j_call: TRBJ2-7; cdr3_length: 16; v_call: TRBV15; clone_size: -; cdr3_nt: TGTGCCACCAGCAGATCCCCCGGGGCTGGGTTCCACGAGCAGTACTTC; cdr3_aa: CATSRSPGAGFHEQYF
d_call: -; j_call: TRBJ1-3; cdr3_length: 14; v_call: TRBV6-1; clone_size: -; cdr3_nt: TGTGCCAGCAGTGAACAGGGTCCTGGAAACACCATATATTTT; cdr3_aa: CASSEQGPGNTIYF
d_call: -; j_call: TRBJ2-1; cdr3_length: 17; v_call: TRBV12-1; clone_size: -; cdr3_nt: TGTGCCAGCAGCCGCGAAGGACGCCGGAGCTCCTACAATGAGCAGTTCTTC; cdr3_aa: CASSREGRRSSYNEQFF
d_call: TRBD1; j_call: TRBJ2-1; cdr3_length: 15; v_call: TRBV7-9; clone_size: -; cdr3_nt: TGTGCCAGCAACCGCCTGGGGACAGGAAACAATGAGCAGTTCTTC; cdr3_aa: CASNRLGTGNNEQFF
d_call: -; j_call: TRBJ2-5; cdr3_length: 18; v_call: TRBV9; clone_size: -; cdr3_nt: TGTGCCAGCAGCCAAAGTGGGACGGGCTGGAGACTGATGGAGACCCAGTACTTC; cdr3_aa: CASSQSGTGWRLMETQYF
d_call: -; j_call: TRBJ2-1; cdr3_length: 12; v_call: TRBV2; clone_size: once; cdr3_nt: TGTGCCAGCAGCCTGGAAGTATATGAGCAGTTCTTC; cdr3_aa: CASSLEVYEQFF
d_call: TRBD1; j_call: TRBJ1-6; cdr3_length: 14; v_call: TRBV6-6; clone_size: -; cdr3_nt: TGTGCCAGCAGGGACAGGGGAACAAATTCACCCCTCCACTTT; cdr3_aa: CASRDRGTNSPLHF
d_call: TRBD2; j_call: TRBJ2-7; cdr3_length: 16; v_call: TRBV11-3; clone_size: -; cdr3_nt: TGTGCCAGCAGTCCGGGTAGCGGGAGGACCCCCTACGAGCAGTACTTC; cdr3_aa: CASSPGSGRTPYEQYF
d_call: -; j_call: TRBJ2-7; cdr3_length: 13; v_call: TRBV29-1; clone_size: -; cdr3_nt: TGCAGCGTGTGGGACGGGCCCCGGGGAGAGCAGTACTTC; cdr3_aa: CSVWDGPRGEQYF
d_call: -; j_call: TRBJ1-2; cdr3_length: 14; v_call: TRBV5-4; clone_size: -; cdr3_nt: TGTGCCAGCAGCGTTAGTGGGTCCCCCTATGGCTACACCTTC; cdr3_aa: CASSVSGSPYGYTF
d_call: -; j_call: TRBJ1-2; cdr3_length: 15; v_call: TRBV19; clone_size: -; cdr3_nt: TGTGCCAGTAGTATAGAGGGAGACGGTAACTATGGCTACACCTTC; cdr3_aa: CASSIEGDGNYGYTF
d_call: TRBD1; j_call: TRBJ2-5; cdr3_length: 15; v_call: TRBV5-4; clone_size: -; cdr3_nt: TGTGCCAGCAGCGCCGGACAGGGGGCTCGAGAGACCCAGTACTTC; cdr3_aa: CASSAGQGARETQYF
d_call: TRBD2; j_call: TRBJ2-2; cdr3_length: 15; v_call: TRBV5-1; clone_size: -; cdr3_nt: TGCGCCAGCAGCTTGGAACTAGCGGGAGCCGGGGAGCTGTTTTTT; cdr3_aa: CASSLELAGAGELFF
d_call: TRBD2; j_call: TRBJ2-7; cdr3_length: 15; v_call: TRBV11-2; clone_size: -; cdr3_nt: TGTGCCAGCAGCTTCGATCTAGCGGGAGGGCGAGAGCAGTACTTC; cdr3_aa: CASSFDLAGGREQYF
d_call: -; j_call: TRBJ2-7; cdr3_length: 15; v_call: TRBV5-6; clone_size: -; cdr3_nt: TGTGCCAGCAGCTTCGCCAGCATGGGCTCCTACGAGCAGTACTTC; cdr3_aa: CASSFASMGSYEQYF
d_call: -; j_call: TRBJ1-5; cdr3_length: 15; v_call: TRBV6-1; clone_size: -; cdr3_nt: TGTGCCAGCCTTTATCGTGGTCAGTACAATCAGCCCCAGCATTTT; cdr3_aa: CASLYRGQYNQPQHF
d_call: TRBD1; j_call: TRBJ1-1; cdr3_length: 16; v_call: TRBV5-1; clone_size: -; cdr3_nt: TGCGCCAGCAGCTTGGGGGCAGGGGGCGCGGGGACTGAAGCTTTCTTT; cdr3_aa: CASSLGAGGAGTEAFF
d_call: -; j_call: TRBJ2-7; cdr3_length: 15; v_call: TRBV11-3; clone_size: -; cdr3_nt: TGTGCCAGCAGCTTAGATGGAGGGGCAGGAAGCGAGCAGTACTTC; cdr3_aa: CASSLDGGAGSEQYF
d_call: -; j_call: TRBJ2-7; cdr3_length: 13; v_call: TRBV12-2; clone_size: -; cdr3_nt: TGTGCAAGTCGCTTTTACAGGGGTCACGAGCAGTACTTC; cdr3_aa: CASRFYRGHEQYF
d_call: TRBD2; j_call: TRBJ2-5; cdr3_length: 14; v_call: TRBV18; clone_size: -; cdr3_nt: TGTGCCAGCTCACCTGGGTCTAGCGGGGGGCCTCCGTACTTC; cdr3_aa: CASSPGSSGGPPYF
d_call: -; j_call: TRBJ1-4; cdr3_length: 15; v_call: TRBV18; clone_size: few; cdr3_nt: TGTGCCAGCTCACCAGGTCAGATAGAGAATGAAAAACTGTTTTTT; cdr3_aa: CASSPGQIENEKLFF
d_call: -; j_call: TRBJ1-2; cdr3_length: 12; v_call: TRBV30; clone_size: -; cdr3_nt: TGTGCCTGGAGTGTCGGGGGGAGTGGCTACACCTTC; cdr3_aa: CAWSVGGSGYTF
d_call: -; j_call: TRBJ1-3; cdr3_length: 15; v_call: TRBV11-2; clone_size: -; cdr3_nt: TGTGCCAGCAGCTTAGTATTGTCGGCTGGAAACACCATATATTTT; cdr3_aa: CASSLVLSAGNTIYF
d_call: -; j_call: TRBJ2-3; cdr3_length: 17; v_call: TRBV9; clone_size: -; cdr3_nt: TGTGCCAGCAGCGTATCTCCGCTAGGAGGCCACACAGATACGCAGTATTTT; cdr3_aa: CASSVSPLGGHTDTQYF
d_call: -; j_call: TRBJ1-5; cdr3_length: 13; v_call: TRBV27; clone_size: -; cdr3_nt: TGTGCCAGCTGGCGGGGTGGCAATCAGCCCCAGCATTTT; cdr3_aa: CASWRGGNQPQHF
d_call: TRBD1; j_call: TRBJ1-6; cdr3_length: 15; v_call: TRBV10-3; clone_size: -; cdr3_nt: TGTGCCATCAGTGAGTCGACAGGGCGAGGTTCACCCCTCCACTTT; cdr3_aa: CAISESTGRGSPLHF
d_call: -; j_call: TRBJ2-7; cdr3_length: 16; v_call: TRBV2; clone_size: once; cdr3_nt: TGTGCCAGCAGTGAAAGTGCTTGGGCAGGCCTCTACGAGCAGTACTTC; cdr3_aa: CASSESAWAGLYEQYF
d_call: -; j_call: TRBJ2-3; cdr3_length: 12; v_call: TRBV2; clone_size: few; cdr3_nt: TGTGCCAGCCAGTACAGCACAGATACGCAGTATTTT; cdr3_aa: CASQYSTDTQYF
d_call: -; j_call: TRBJ2-3; cdr3_length: 14; v_call: TRBV14; clone_size: -; cdr3_nt: TGTGCCAGCAGCCGCAGGGGACGGGGCGATACGCAGTATTTT; cdr3_aa: CASSRRGRGDTQYF
d_call: -; j_call: TRBJ2-5; cdr3_length: 16; v_call: TRBV4-3; clone_size: -; cdr3_nt: TGCGCCAGCAGCCAAGATCTAGGGCCAAGGGTTGAGACCCAGTACTTC; cdr3_aa: CASSQDLGPRVETQYF